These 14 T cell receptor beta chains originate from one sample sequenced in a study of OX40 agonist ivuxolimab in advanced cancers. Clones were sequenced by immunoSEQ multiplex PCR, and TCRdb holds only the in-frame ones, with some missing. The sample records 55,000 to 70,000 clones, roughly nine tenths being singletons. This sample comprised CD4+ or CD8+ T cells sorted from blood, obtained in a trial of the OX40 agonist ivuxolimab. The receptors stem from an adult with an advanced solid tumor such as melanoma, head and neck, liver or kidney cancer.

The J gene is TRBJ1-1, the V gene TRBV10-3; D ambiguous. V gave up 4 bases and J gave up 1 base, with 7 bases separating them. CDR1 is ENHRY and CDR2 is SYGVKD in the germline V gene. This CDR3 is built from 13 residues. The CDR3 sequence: CAISGAGNTEAFF. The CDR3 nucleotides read TGTGCCATCAGTGGGGCGGGGAACACTGAAGCTTTCTTT.

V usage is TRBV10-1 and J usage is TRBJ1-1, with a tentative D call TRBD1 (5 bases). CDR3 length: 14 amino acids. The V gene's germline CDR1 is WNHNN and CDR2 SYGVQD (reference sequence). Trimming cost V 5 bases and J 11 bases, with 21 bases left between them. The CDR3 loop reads CASSPHGGVRLAFF. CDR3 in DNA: TGCGCCAGCAGTCCCCATGGGGGGGTTCGTTTGGCTTTCTTT.

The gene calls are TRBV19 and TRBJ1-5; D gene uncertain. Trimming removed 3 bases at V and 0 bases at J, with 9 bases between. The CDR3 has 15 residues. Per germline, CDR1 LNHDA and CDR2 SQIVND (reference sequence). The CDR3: CASSIGAYSNQPQHF. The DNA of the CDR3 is TGTGCCAGTAGTATTGGCGCTTATAGCAATCAGCCCCAGCATTTT.

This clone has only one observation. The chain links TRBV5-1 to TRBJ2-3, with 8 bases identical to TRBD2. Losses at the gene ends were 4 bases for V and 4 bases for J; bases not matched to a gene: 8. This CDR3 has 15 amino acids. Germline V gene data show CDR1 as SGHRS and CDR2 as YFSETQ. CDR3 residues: CASSPGGAGPDTQYF. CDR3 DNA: TGCGCCAGCAGCCCGGGGGGGGCCGGGCCAGATACGCAGTATTTT.

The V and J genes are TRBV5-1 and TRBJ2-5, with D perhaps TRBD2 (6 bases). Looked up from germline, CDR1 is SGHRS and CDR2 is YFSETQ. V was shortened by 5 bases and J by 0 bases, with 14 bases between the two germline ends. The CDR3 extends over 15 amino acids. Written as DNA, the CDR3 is TGCGCCAGCAGTTCCGGGACTTCGTACCAAGAGACCCAGTACTTC. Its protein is CASSSGTSYQETQYF.

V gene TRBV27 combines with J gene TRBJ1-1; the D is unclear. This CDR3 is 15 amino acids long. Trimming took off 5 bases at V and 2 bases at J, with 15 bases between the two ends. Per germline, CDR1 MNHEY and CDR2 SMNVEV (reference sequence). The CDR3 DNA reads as TGTGCCAGCAGTCTCCAGAGACAAATAAACACTGAAGCTTTCTTT. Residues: CASSLQRQINTEAFF.

In DNA form, the CDR3 reads TGTGCCAGCTCACCACAATCAAATACAGGGGGAAGATATCACACTGAAGCTTTCTTT. Residues: CASSPQSNTGGRYHTEAFF. The V gene is TRBV18, the J gene TRBJ1-1; TRBD1 agrees at 8 bases. Germline V gene lookup returns CDR1 KGHSH and CDR2 LQKENI. This CDR3 region has 19 residues. The trim removed 1 base at V and 3 bases at J, leaving 16 bases unmatched.

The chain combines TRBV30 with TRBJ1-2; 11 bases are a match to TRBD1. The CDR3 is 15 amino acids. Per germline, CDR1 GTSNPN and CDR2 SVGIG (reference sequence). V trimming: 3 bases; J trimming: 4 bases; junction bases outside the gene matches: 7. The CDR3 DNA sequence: TGTGCCTGGAGACCCCGGACAGGGGGCTTCTATGGCTACACCTTC. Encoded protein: CAWRPRTGGFYGYTF.

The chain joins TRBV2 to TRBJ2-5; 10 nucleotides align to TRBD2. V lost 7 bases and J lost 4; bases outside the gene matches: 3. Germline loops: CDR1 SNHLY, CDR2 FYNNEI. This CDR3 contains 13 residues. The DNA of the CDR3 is TGTGCCAGCACCCGACTAGCGGGAGAGACCCAGTACTTC. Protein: CASTRLAGETQYF.

The CDR3 reads CASSSRTNIQETQYF. In DNA, the CDR3 is TGTGCCAGCAGCTCGAGGACAAACATCCAAGAGACCCAGTACTTC. The rearrangement uses TRBV5-4 and TRBJ2-5, with TRBD1 as a possible D gene (5 bases). CDR1 is SGHNT, CDR2 YYREEE, per germline (reference sequence). Trimming left V 3 bases short and J 1 base short, with 13 bases between. This CDR3 contains 15 residues.

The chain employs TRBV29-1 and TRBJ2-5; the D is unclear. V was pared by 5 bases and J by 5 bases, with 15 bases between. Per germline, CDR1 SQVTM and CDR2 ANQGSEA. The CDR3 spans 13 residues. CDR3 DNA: TGCAGCGTTCGGGCCTACTCCGGGGAGACCCAGTACTTC. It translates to CSVRAYSGETQYF.

The CDR3 spells CASLPGHYNEQFF. CDR3 nucleotide sequence: TGTGCCAGCCTACCGGGTCATTACAATGAGCAGTTCTTC. The chain recombines TRBV6-1 with TRBJ2-1; D unclear. Trimming took 8 bases from V and 4 from J, leaving 12 bases between them. This CDR3 is built from 13 residues. Germline V gives CDR1 MNHNS, CDR2 SASEGT.

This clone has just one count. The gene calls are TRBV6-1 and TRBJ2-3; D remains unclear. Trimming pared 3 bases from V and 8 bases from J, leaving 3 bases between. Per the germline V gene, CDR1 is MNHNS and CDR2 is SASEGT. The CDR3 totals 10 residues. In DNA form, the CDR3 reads TGTGCCAGCAGTGAGACTACGCAGTATTTT. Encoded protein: CASSETTQYF.

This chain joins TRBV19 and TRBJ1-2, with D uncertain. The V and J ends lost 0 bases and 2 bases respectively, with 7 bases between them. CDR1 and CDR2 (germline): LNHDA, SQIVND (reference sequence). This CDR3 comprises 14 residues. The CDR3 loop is CASSIDGRNYGYTF. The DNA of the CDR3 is TGTGCCAGTAGTATAGACGGGAGAAACTATGGCTACACCTTC.